This entry lists 15 T cell receptor beta chains sequenced from one sample in a study of blood T cells in healthy people across ages. Through a sample-barcoded 5' primer and a J-beta primer mix, a second PCR was run for roughly 6 to 12 cycles. TCRdb re-called the 5' RACE reads with MiXCR, one entry per CDR3 protein. The table includes 700,000 to 850,000 distinct CDR3 sequences, roughly 50% detected once. The material sequenced was blood. All receptors derive from a man of 80 years or more in good health.

The chain employs TRBV14 and TRBJ2-3; a possible D gene is TRBD1 (6 bases). The germline V gene has CDR1 SGHDN and CDR2 FVKESK. There are 13 residues in the CDR3. V lost 9 bases, J lost 4 bases, and 14 bases lay in between. DNA of the CDR3: TGTGCCAGTTACAGGGATGGAGCAGATACGCAGTATTTT. It codes for CASYRDGADTQYF.

This clonotype has more than one count but fewer than ten. The V call is TRBV5-1, the J call TRBJ2-7, with D tentatively TRBD2 (6 bases). V was clipped by 4 bases and J by 0 bases, with 14 bases between them. Germline V gene sequence: CDR1 SGHRS, CDR2 YFSETQ. The CDR3 runs to 15 residues. The CDR3 spells CASSISGTGSYEQYF. For the CDR3, the DNA is TGCGCCAGCAGCATTAGCGGCACAGGCTCCTACGAGCAGTACTTC.

This chain links TRBV7-6 with TRBJ2-7, with a possible D match to TRBD1 (6 bases). Germline V gene data show CDR1 as SGHVS and CDR2 as FNYEAQ. V was pared by 4 bases and J by 3 bases, with 13 bases between. This CDR3 region has 14 residues. CDR3 sequence reads: CASSYQTGYYEQYF. The CDR3 nucleotides read TGTGCCAGCAGCTACCAAACAGGGTACTACGAGCAGTACTTC.

This sequence joins TRBV28 and TRBJ2-4; the D gene could be TRBD1 or TRBD2 (5 bases each). The CDR3 runs to 14 residues. The V and J ends lost 7 bases and 13 bases respectively, with 23 bases between them. CDR1 is MDHEN and CDR2 is SYDVKM in the germline V gene. The CDR3 region is CASNTPGQRYGQYF. For the CDR3, the DNA is TGTGCCAGCAACACCCCGGGGCAGCGCTACGGGCAGTACTTC. The variable domain in full, completed from reference TRBV28 and TRBJ2-4, reads DVKVTQSSRYLVKRTGEKVFLECVQDMDHENMFWYRQDPGLGLRLIYFSYDVKMKEKGDIPEGYSVSREKKERFSLILESASTNQTSMYLCASNTPGQRYGQYFGAGTRLSVL.

The chain carries TRBV20-1 and TRBJ1-1; the D is unclear. The CDR3 contains 15 residues. Looked up from germline, CDR1 is DFQATT and CDR2 is SNEGSKA (reference sequence). Trimming stripped 0 bases from V and 0 bases from J, with 11 bases between. CDR3 in amino acids: CSARDSQIMNTEAFF. The CDR3 DNA sequence: TGCAGTGCTAGAGATAGTCAGATCATGAACACTGAAGCTTTCTTT.

This clonotype has a handful of counts. The chain uses TRBV10-3 and TRBJ2-7; 14 bases map to TRBD2. The trim removed 6 bases at V and 2 bases at J, leaving 3 bases unmatched. Looked up from germline, CDR1 is ENHRY and CDR2 is SYGVKD. This CDR3 comprises 15 residues. CDR3 nucleotides: TGTGCCATCAGCACGACTAGCGGGAGGGCCTACGAGCAGTACTTC. Encoded protein: CAISTTSGRAYEQYF.

The V call is TRBV20-1, the J call TRBJ2-1; 14 bases are shared with TRBD2. The germline CDR1 and CDR2 sequences are DFQATT and SNEGSKA (reference sequence). This CDR3 region has 17 residues. V was clipped by 6 bases and J by 6 bases; unmatched bases: 13. The CDR3 DNA follows: TGCAGTGCCCCCCCTCCGGGACTAGCGGGGGACCTCAATGAGCAGTTCTTC. Its translation: CSAPPPGLAGDLNEQFF.

The chain uses TRBV7-2 and TRBJ2-1, with a tentative D call TRBD1 (5 bases). The ends were cut back, 1 base at V and 10 bases at J, with 11 bases in the middle. This CDR3 contains 13 residues. Germline V CDR1 and CDR2: SGHTA, FQGNSA. CDR3 DNA: TGTGCCAGCAGCTTAGGGTCAGGGCGGGAGCAGTTCTTC. Translation: CASSLGSGREQFF.

The J gene is TRBJ1-1, the V gene TRBV5-5, with D tentatively TRBD1 (6 bases). V was cut by 5 bases and J by 5 bases, with 16 bases left in between. The CDR3 has 14 amino acids. Germline V CDR1 and CDR2: SGHKS, YYEKEE (reference sequence). CDR3 sequence reads: CASSYDRMGTEAFF. The CDR3 nucleotides read TGTGCCAGCAGTTATGACAGGATGGGGACTGAAGCTTTCTTT.

The chain links TRBV18 to TRBJ1-4; 10 bases agree with TRBD1. The germline CDR1 and CDR2 sequences are KGHSH and LQKENI. The CDR3 consists of 17 residues. V was clipped by 1 base and J by 0 bases; unmatched bases: 2. The CDR3 sequence is CASSPLGQGTTNEKLFF. The CDR3 DNA sequence: TGTGCCAGCTCACCACTGGGACAGGGGACAACTAATGAAAAACTGTTTTTT. The full variable domain, with the rest looked up from reference TRBV18 and TRBJ1-4, is NAGVMQNPRHLVRRRGQEARLRCSPMKGHSHVYWYRQLPEEGLKFMVYLQKENIIDESGMPKERFSAEFPKEGPSILRIQQVVRGDSAAYFCASSPLGQGTTNEKLFFGSGTQLSVL.

This clonotype has just one count. This chain joins TRBV4-2 and TRBJ2-7; a weak D match, TRBD2 (6 bases). V was clipped by 0 bases and J by 7 bases, with 19 bases between them. The CDR3 extends over 16 amino acids. Germline values: CDR1 LGHNA, CDR2 YNFKEQ. This CDR3 is CASSQDNSGFYNEQYF. In DNA, the CDR3 is TGTGCCAGCAGCCAAGATAACAGCGGGTTCTACAATGAGCAGTACTTC.

This clonotype was observed a few times. This sequence joins TRBV29-1 and TRBJ2-7; D possibly corresponds to TRBD1 (6 bases). CDR3 length equals 12 residues. V was trimmed by 6 bases and J by 5 bases, leaving 14 bases between them. Germline CDR1 is SQVTM and CDR2 is ANQGSEA. The CDR3 protein is CSVLTGNDEQYF. CDR3 coding DNA: TGCAGCGTCCTCACAGGGAACGACGAGCAGTACTTC.

The chain couples TRBV20-1 to TRBJ2-3; D call uncertain. Trimming took 5 bases from V and 0 from J, leaving 18 bases between them. The length of the CDR3 is 16 residues. Germline V CDR1 and CDR2: DFQATT, SNEGSKA (reference sequence). CDR3 in DNA: TGCAGTGCTCCCACCCGATTAGCCGTCAGCACAGATACGCAGTATTTT. Residues: CSAPTRLAVSTDTQYF.

This clonotype was counted only a few times. This chain uses TRBV5-1 with TRBJ2-7, with D tentatively TRBD1 (6 bases). Between the trimmed V and J ends, which lost 6 bases and 0 bases, there was a span of 13 bases. Germline CDR1 SGHRS, CDR2 YFSETQ. This CDR3 spans 14 amino acids. Here the CDR3 reads CASTPGASSYEQYF. CDR3 DNA: TGCGCCAGCACCCCAGGGGCCAGCTCCTACGAGCAGTACTTC.

This clonotype has more than one count but fewer than ten. This chain links TRBV28 with TRBJ2-7; 10 bases match TRBD1. V lost 4 bases and J lost 3; bases outside the gene matches: 9. Per germline, CDR1 MDHEN and CDR2 SYDVKM. This CDR3 has 16 residues. The CDR3 region is CASSSTTGTGDYEQYF. DNA of the CDR3: TGTGCCAGCAGTTCAACCACCGGGACAGGGGACTACGAGCAGTACTTC.